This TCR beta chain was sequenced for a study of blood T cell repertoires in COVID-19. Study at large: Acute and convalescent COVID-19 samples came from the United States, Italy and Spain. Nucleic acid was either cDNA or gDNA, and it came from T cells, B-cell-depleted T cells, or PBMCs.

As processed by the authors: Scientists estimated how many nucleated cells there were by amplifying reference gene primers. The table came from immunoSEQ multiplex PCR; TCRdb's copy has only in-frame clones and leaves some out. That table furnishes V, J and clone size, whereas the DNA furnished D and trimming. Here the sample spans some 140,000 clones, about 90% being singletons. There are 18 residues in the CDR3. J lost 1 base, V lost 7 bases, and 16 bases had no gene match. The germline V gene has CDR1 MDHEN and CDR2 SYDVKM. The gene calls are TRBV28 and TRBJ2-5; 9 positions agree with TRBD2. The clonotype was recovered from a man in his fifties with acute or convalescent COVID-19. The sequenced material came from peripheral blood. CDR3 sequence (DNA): TGTGCCAGCACCATCATGTCCCCCGGGACTAGCATCCAAGAGACCCAGTACTTC. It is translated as CASTIMSPGTSIQETQYF.